The subject of this entry is one TCR beta chain. Its antigen remains unidentified. The data belong to a study of shared clonotypes between healthy human individuals. Study-wide background: A donor's plate count was three for CD4 naive and three for CD4 memory; CD8 naive had two and CD8 memory one. Study outcomes and limitations: In the sorted subsets, rarefaction showed sequencing was incomplete despite large depth. Non-shared clonotypes had lower generation probabilities than clonotypes shared by all four sorted-subset donors.

Division of CD4+ cells produced a CD45RA+ naive subset and a CD45RA-negative memory subset. The assay was immunoSEQ multiplex PCR, and TCRdb's table has in-frame clones only and misses some. The table shows roughly 760,000 clones, with around 67% occurring only once. The CDR3 totals 14 residues. Trimming took 6 bases from V and 0 from J; bases not matched to a gene: 5. Looked up from germline, CDR1 is SGHRS and CDR2 is YFSETQ. The specimen sequenced was memory CD4+ T cells sorted from blood. Regarding subset: CD45RA-negative fraction. The chain employs TRBV5-1 and TRBJ1-1; 7 nucleotides line up with TRBD1. The source is a woman aged 30 to 39 in good health. The CDR3 sequence is CASKEGAMNTEAFF. The CDR3 DNA is TGCGCCAGCAAAGAGGGGGCGATGAACACTGAAGCTTTCTTT.